This TCR beta chain stems from a study of blood T cells in healthy people across ages. Study overall: Researchers report that template switching captured about one barcoded beta molecule per two T cells.

CDR3 length: 14 amino acids. CDR1 is SEHNR and CDR2 is FQNEAQ in the germline V gene (reference sequence). Through a sample-barcoded 5' primer and a J-beta primer mix, a second PCR was run for about 6 to 11 cycles. From the 5' RACE reads, TCRdb called clonotypes with MiXCR, one entry per CDR3 protein. The data show about 570,000 distinct CDR3 sequences, 25% to 30% seen once. Sequencing was done on a sample of blood. This chain uses TRBV7-9 with TRBJ2-7; no clear D. The last part of the DNA fits TRBJ2-5 better; the J call may be wrong. This receptor was taken from a woman aged 65 to 85 in good health. The CDR3 sequence is CASTLVGYQETQYF. In DNA, the CDR3 is TGTGCCAGCACCCTAGTCGGGTACCAAGAGACCCAGTACTTC.